Presented here are 30 T cell receptor beta chains from one specimen sequenced in a study of CD8+ T cells in alopecia areata. Sequencing used cDNA as its template, made by extracting RNA and reverse transcribing it. Repertoires were generated with immunoSEQ multiplex PCR, while TCRdb's copy carries only in-frame clones and drops some. The table shows about 130,000 clones, with 49% occurring only once. The source was CD8+ T cells sorted from blood, collected at week 0. The receptor source for this set is a human donor with alopecia areata.

This sequence joins TRBV29-1 and TRBJ1-2, with 9 bases matching TRBD1. Germline CDR1 is SQVTM and CDR2 is ANQGSEA. The CDR3 has 14 amino acids. The V gene end was trimmed by 1 base and the J gene end by 3 bases; junction bases not matched to a gene: 3. The DNA of the CDR3 is TGCAGCGTTGAAGGGGACAGGGTTTACTATGGCTACACCTTC. Translation gives CSVEGDRVYYGYTF.

This chain uses TRBV27 with TRBJ2-3; tentatively, D is TRBD1 (6 bases). V dropped 6 bases and J dropped 2 bases, with 15 bases sitting between them. Germline assignment: CDR1 MNHEY and CDR2 SMNVEV (reference sequence). The CDR3 consists of 15 residues. Here the CDR3 DNA reads TGTGCCAGCAGCCCAGGGGCTCGTTTCACAGATACGCAGTATTTT. Amino acids: CASSPGARFTDTQYF.

This chain joins TRBV10-3 and TRBJ1-2; 8 bases agree with TRBD1. Germline V gives CDR1 ENHRY, CDR2 SYGVKD. With V trimmed by 0 bases and J by 6 bases, 6 bases remained unmatched. The CDR3 length is 15 residues. CDR3 loop: CAISESQGATDGYTF. DNA for the CDR3: TGTGCCATCAGTGAGTCCCAGGGGGCAACGGATGGCTACACCTTC.

This clone showed up just a few times. J is TRBJ2-1 and V is TRBV4-1, with a possible D match to TRBD2 (6 bases). The CDR3 loop spans 14 amino acids. Trimming left V 1 base short and J 6 bases short, with 10 bases between. The V gene's germline CDR1 is MGHRA and CDR2 YSYEKL. CDR3 nucleotide sequence: TGCGCCAGCAGCCAAGGACTAGACCCCAATGAGCAGTTCTTC. It is translated as CASSQGLDPNEQFF.

The genes are TRBV5-1 and TRBJ1-5; 8 bases fit TRBD1. The V and J ends lost 0 bases and 1 base, in that order; junction bases with no gene match: 0. Germline CDR1 and CDR2: SGHRS and YFSETQ. The CDR3 length is 15 residues. CDR3 DNA: TGCGCCAGCAGCTTGGGACAGGGGAGCAATCAGCCCCAGCATTTT. Residues: CASSLGQGSNQPQHF.

This chain links TRBV11-2 with TRBJ2-1, with 7 bases aligning to TRBD1. The CDR3 runs 16 residues. V lost 5 bases and J lost 4; bases outside the gene matches: 11. CDR1 SGHAT and CDR2 FQNNGV come from the germline V gene. The CDR3 reads CASSPTPGTVYNEQFF. The DNA of the CDR3 is TGTGCCAGCAGCCCCACACCCGGGACAGTATACAATGAGCAGTTCTTC. Based on the CDR3 plus reference TRBV11-2 and TRBJ2-1, the full variable domain is EAGVAQSPRYKIIEKRQSVAFWCNPISGHATLYWYQQILGQGPKLLIQFQNNGVVDDSQLPKDRFSAERLKGVDSTLKIQPAKLEDSAVYLCASSPTPGTVYNEQFFGPGTRLTVL.

This chain joins TRBV29-1 and TRBJ2-1, with D uncertain. Per germline, CDR1 SQVTM and CDR2 ANQGSEA. This CDR3 comprises 11 residues. Deletions cut 6 bases from V and 5 bases from J, with 8 bases between. The CDR3 here is CSVAYNNEQFF. Here the CDR3 DNA reads TGCAGCGTCGCGTACAACAATGAGCAGTTCTTC.

This clone was found many times. The chain employs TRBV7-9 and TRBJ2-7; possible D gene TRBD2, 5 bases. Trimming removed 5 bases from V and 3 bases from J, with 11 bases in between. The germline V gene encodes CDR1 SEHNR and CDR2 FQNEAQ (reference sequence). This CDR3 has 13 residues. The CDR3 sequence is CASSSGPNYEQYF. The CDR3 DNA reads TGTGCCAGCAGCAGCGGACCCAACTACGAGCAGTACTTC. Full variable domain (rest looked up from reference TRBV7-9 and TRBJ2-7): DTGVSQNPRHKITKRGQNVTFRCDPISEHNRLYWYRQTLGQGPEFLTYFQNEAQLEKSRLLSDRFSAERPKGSFSTLEIQRTEQGDSAMYLCASSSGPNYEQYFGPGTRLTVT.

This chain connects TRBV7-6 to TRBJ1-1; 8 nucleotides agree with TRBD1. The CDR3 has 16 amino acids. Germline CDR1 SGHVS, CDR2 FNYEAQ. V shed 5 bases and J 10 bases; nucleotides not matched to a gene: 18. The chain's CDR3 is CASSPETGQEDLRAFF. Written as DNA, the CDR3 is TGTGCCAGCAGCCCAGAAACGGGACAGGAAGATCTAAGAGCTTTCTTT.

The J gene is TRBJ1-1, the V gene TRBV5-1; D is unclear. The ends were cut back, 0 bases at V and 4 bases at J, with 4 bases in the middle. Germline CDR1 and CDR2: SGHRS and YFSETQ. The CDR3 sequence is 12 residues long. Here the CDR3 reads CASSLVGTEAFF. In DNA, the CDR3 is TGCGCCAGCAGCTTGGTGGGCACTGAAGCTTTCTTT.

This chain connects TRBV29-1 to TRBJ1-1; weak D call: TRBD1 (6 bases). Germline loops: CDR1 SQVTM, CDR2 ANQGSEA. The CDR3 is made up of 12 amino acids. V was clipped by 8 bases and J by 1 base, with 11 bases between them. CDR3 bases: TGCAGCCTAAGGGGGGGGAACACTGAAGCTTTCTTT. This sequence encodes CSLRGGNTEAFF.

The rearrangement joins TRBV7-9 to TRBJ2-1; no reliable D call. The CDR3 spans 14 residues. With 7 bases removed from V and 0 bases from J, the gap between germline ends came to 10 bases. Germline-derived CDR1 and CDR2 are SEHNR and FQNEAQ (reference sequence). CDR3 sequence: CASTRASSYNEQFF. In DNA form, the CDR3 reads TGTGCCAGCACAAGGGCTAGCTCCTACAATGAGCAGTTCTTC.

Details on this clone: The same CDR3 arises from other DNA sequences in this sample as well. This chain connects TRBV6-4 to TRBJ2-3; 13 bases map to TRBD2. Trimming cost V 6 bases and J 4 bases; bases outside gene matches: 4. CDR3 length: 15 residues. Germline V gene lookup returns CDR1 MRHNA and CDR2 SNTAGT. CDR3 in amino acids: CASSETSGGADTQYF. The CDR3 nucleotides are TGTGCCAGCAGCGAAACTAGCGGGGGGGCAGATACGCAGTATTTT.

The chain uses TRBV4-3 and TRBJ2-7; a weak D match, TRBD1 (5 bases). The CDR3 is made up of 17 amino acids. Germline lookup yields CDR1 LGHNA and CDR2 YSLEER. V was pared by 0 bases and J by 0 bases, with 15 bases between. The CDR3 region has the DNA TGCGCCAGCAGCCAAGAGGGGCCGGCTGATAGCTCCTACGAGCAGTACTTC. Its translation: CASSQEGPADSSYEQYF.

There are a few counts of this clone. V gene TRBV29-1 combines with J gene TRBJ2-1, with D perhaps TRBD2 (7 bases). V lost 0 bases, J lost 7 bases, and 16 bases lay in between. The CDR3 runs to 15 residues. Germline values: CDR1 SQVTM, CDR2 ANQGSEA. The CDR3 spells CSVEEDAGAENEQFF. Written as DNA, the CDR3 is TGCAGCGTTGAAGAAGATGCGGGGGCAGAAAATGAGCAGTTCTTC.

This clone was counted a few times. The V call is TRBV29-1, the J call TRBJ2-7; 9 bases line up with TRBD1. V shed 6 bases and J 5 bases; nucleotides not matched to a gene: 14. The CDR3 loop spans 15 amino acids. The V gene's germline CDR1 is SQVTM and CDR2 ANQGSEA. The CDR3 nucleotides read TGCAGCGTAGTAGGCGACGGGACAGGGAGCGACGAGCAGTACTTC. Its protein product is CSVVGDGTGSDEQYF.

This chain joins TRBV4-3 and TRBJ1-4, with 10 nucleotides matching TRBD1. The CDR3 is 14 residues long. V lost 3 bases, J lost 12 bases, and 7 bases stayed unmatched. CDR1 is LGHNA and CDR2 is YSLEER in the germline V gene. The CDR3 protein is CASSQGQGTEELFF. CDR3 DNA: TGCGCCAGCAGCCAGGGACAGGGGACCGAGGAACTGTTTTTT.

The chain employs TRBV7-9 and TRBJ2-7; the D gene is possibly TRBD2 (5 bases). In germline, CDR1 is SEHNR, CDR2 FQNEAQ (reference sequence). The V end lost 5 bases, the J end lost 0 bases, and 11 bases lay between the germline ends. CDR3 size: 14 residues. The CDR3 nucleotides are TGTGCCAGCAGCCTCCCCGGGATCTCCTACGAGCAGTACTTC. Translated, it gives CASSLPGISYEQYF.

This clone has only a few counts. The chain links TRBV13 to TRBJ1-1; a possible D gene is TRBD1 (6 bases). V shed 11 bases and J shed 0 bases, with 16 bases lying between them. The germline V gene encodes CDR1 PRHDT and CDR2 FYEKMQ (reference sequence). The CDR3 totals 14 residues. The chain's CDR3 is CAVPRGVMNTEAFF. The CDR3 DNA reads as TGTGCCGTGCCGAGGGGGGTTATGAACACTGAAGCTTTCTTT. Filled out from reference TRBV13 and TRBJ1-1, the complete variable domain reads AAGVIQSPRHLIKEKRETATLKCYPIPRHDTVYWYQQGPGQDPQFLISFYEKMQSDKGSIPDRFSAQQFSDYHSELNMSSLELGDSALYFCAVPRGVMNTEAFFGQGTRLTVV.

The chain's CDR3 is CASRTNRVMYEQFF. CDR3 nucleotides: TGTGCCAGCAGGACGAACAGGGTAATGTATGAGCAGTTCTTC. V is TRBV6-5 and J is TRBJ2-1, with a weak D call TRBD1 (6 bases). The CDR3 contains 14 residues. V lost 6 bases to trimming and J lost 8 bases, with 17 bases between them. Germline values: CDR1 MNHEY, CDR2 SVGAGI.

V usage is TRBV7-6 and J usage is TRBJ2-1, with a weak D call TRBD2 (5 bases). Germline CDR1 reads SGHVS; CDR2 reads FNYEAQ. This CDR3 spans 13 amino acids. The V gene lost 5 bases and the J gene lost 9 bases, with 14 bases spanning the gap. DNA for the CDR3: TGTGCCAGCAGCGCCACCCACAGCGGTGAGCAGTTCTTC. Translating gives CASSATHSGEQFF.

CDR3 DNA: TGTGCCTCGTTCATGTGGCACTCTGGAAACACCATATATTTT. Translation: CASFMWHSGNTIYF. V gene TRBV30 combines with J gene TRBJ1-3; D is unresolved. The V gene's germline CDR1 is GTSNPN and CDR2 SVGIG (reference sequence). The CDR3 extends over 14 amino acids. The V and J ends lost 7 bases and 0 bases respectively, with 13 bases between them.

The chain carries TRBV29-1 and TRBJ2-1; possible D gene TRBD2, 5 bases. Between the trimmed V and J ends, which lost 4 bases and 0 bases, there was a span of 13 bases. The germline V gene has CDR1 SQVTM and CDR2 ANQGSEA. The CDR3 is 15 amino acids. The CDR3: CSVASGISSYNEQFF. In DNA, the CDR3 is TGCAGCGTTGCCTCGGGGATAAGCTCCTACAATGAGCAGTTCTTC.

The chain links TRBV5-6 to TRBJ1-2; 12 positions match TRBD1. Unmatched junction bases numbered 4, after V lost 10 bases and J lost 3 bases. Germline V gene lookup returns CDR1 SGHDT and CDR2 YYEEEE. The CDR3 spans 13 residues. The CDR3 coding sequence is TGTGCCGGCGGGACAGGGGGCGACTATGGCTACACCTTC. Translating gives CAGGTGGDYGYTF.

The rearrangement uses TRBV6-5 and TRBJ1-4; D possibly corresponds to TRBD1 (5 bases). This CDR3 has 12 amino acids. Trimming took 11 bases from V and 11 from J, leaving 18 bases between them. CDR1 is MNHEY, CDR2 SVGAGI, per germline. The DNA for the CDR3 is TGTGCCGCTGGCGGACAAGCGGGGAAACTGTTTTTT. It translates to CAAGGQAGKLFF.

For this clone: Other DNA sequences in the sample encode the same CDR3. The V and J genes are TRBV30 and TRBJ1-6; no clear D gene. V was clipped by 0 bases and J by 10 bases, with 10 bases between them. This CDR3 is built from 13 residues. CDR1 and CDR2 from the germline V gene are GTSNPN and SVGIG (reference sequence). CDR3 in DNA: TGTGCCTGGAGTGTACTAGGAGACTCACCCCTCCACTTT. Translating gives CAWSVLGDSPLHF.

The chain employs TRBV15 and TRBJ2-7; D may be TRBD1 (5 bases). This CDR3 contains 14 residues. Germline V gene lookup returns CDR1 LNHNV and CDR2 YYDKDF (reference sequence). Trimming took off 5 bases at V and 5 bases at J, with 16 bases between the two ends. In nucleotides, the CDR3 is TGTGCCACCAGCCTGACCGAAGGGGTCCACGAGCAGTACTTC. Translation gives CATSLTEGVHEQYF.

V and J are TRBV30 and TRBJ1-5; 9 nucleotides match TRBD1. The germline V gene encodes CDR1 GTSNPN and CDR2 SVGIG (reference sequence). V was pared by 5 bases and J by 4 bases, with 3 bases of the junction left unmatched. This CDR3 has 13 residues. CDR3 coding DNA: TGTGCCTGGGGGACAGGGTATAATCAGCCCCAGCATTTT. Translated: CAWGTGYNQPQHF.

The chain uses TRBV5-4 and TRBJ1-2; D gene uncertain. The CDR3 extends over 12 amino acids. The V end was cut by 3 bases, the J end by 6 bases, with 9 bases between. CDR1 SGHNT and CDR2 YYREEE come from the germline V gene (reference sequence). The CDR3 here is CASSYRPNGYTF. The CDR3 nucleotides read TGTGCCAGCAGCTACCGACCGAATGGCTACACCTTC.

This clone was counted once. V gene TRBV7-9 combines with J gene TRBJ2-7; no definite D call. The V end was cut by 5 bases, the J end by 2 bases, with 13 bases between. Per the germline V gene, CDR1 is SEHNR and CDR2 is FQNEAQ (reference sequence). There are 14 residues in the CDR3. CDR3 residues: CASSPANRAYEQYF. The CDR3 bases are TGTGCCAGCAGCCCGGCGAATAGGGCCTACGAGCAGTACTTC.